The 32 T cell receptor beta chains given below trace back to one sample, sequenced in a study of shared clonotypes between healthy human individuals. Measured with immunoSEQ multiplex PCR; TCRdb has only the in-frame clones, and not every one. This table has millions of clones, roughly 96% appearing once. What was sequenced was naive CD4+ T cells sorted from blood. The subset denotes: CD45RA+ positively selected. These receptors were obtained from a man between 18 and 35 years old in good health.

This clone was seen only a few times. This chain connects TRBV2 to TRBJ2-5, with a weak D call TRBD2 (6 bases). The CDR3 spans 12 residues. Germline V gene lookup returns CDR1 SNHLY and CDR2 FYNNEI. Trimming cost V 7 bases and J 2 bases, with 8 bases left between them. As DNA, the CDR3 is TGTGCCAGCAATAGCGGACAAGAGACCCAGTACTTC. Protein product: CASNSGQETQYF. The entire variable domain, with the rest obtained from reference TRBV2 and TRBJ2-5, is as follows: EPEVTQTPSHQVTQMGQEVILRCVPISNHLYFYWYRQILGQKVEFLVSFYNNEISEKSEIFDDQFSVERPDGSNFTLKIRSTKLEDSAMYFCASNSGQETQYFGPGTRLLVL.

Comments on this clone: Other DNA sequences in the sample encode the same CDR3. This chain joins TRBV6-5 and TRBJ2-1; no reliable D call. CDR1 is MNHEY and CDR2 is SVGAGI in the germline V gene. Trimming stripped 5 bases from V and 6 bases from J, with 8 bases between. This CDR3 is 12 amino acids long. CDR3 DNA sequence: TGTGCCAGCAGTCGCTCAGGCAATGAGCAGTTCTTC. Residues: CASSRSGNEQFF.

V is TRBV5-1 and J is TRBJ2-7, with a weak D call TRBD2 (5 bases). The CDR3 extends over 14 amino acids. Germline lookup yields CDR1 SGHRS and CDR2 YFSETQ. Trimming took off 7 bases at V and 1 base at J, with 15 bases between the two ends. The CDR3 nucleotides are TGCGCCAGCGCCAAAATTGGACTTTCCTACGAGCAGTACTTC. This sequence encodes CASAKIGLSYEQYF.

The chain employs TRBV9 and TRBJ2-1; 8 bases match TRBD1. The CDR3 is made up of 15 amino acids. Germline-derived CDR1 and CDR2 are SGDLS and YYNGEE. V was pared by 4 bases and J by 2 bases, with 5 bases of the junction left unmatched. The CDR3: CASSLDRGTYNEQFF. The CDR3 DNA sequence: TGTGCCAGCAGCTTAGACAGGGGTACCTACAATGAGCAGTTCTTC.

V usage is TRBV20-1 and J usage is TRBJ1-4; no firm D call. The germline V gene encodes CDR1 DFQATT and CDR2 SNEGSKA (reference sequence). With 3 bases removed from V and 5 bases from J, the gap between germline ends came to 4 bases. The length of the CDR3 is 11 residues. The CDR3 here is CSASVNEKLFF. CDR3 DNA sequence: TGCAGTGCTAGCGTAAATGAAAAACTGTTTTTT.

Only one count was recorded for this clone. The rearrangement joins TRBV19 to TRBJ2-6; D possibly corresponds to TRBD2 (5 bases). CDR1 LNHDA and CDR2 SQIVND come from the germline V gene (reference sequence). The V end was cut by 3 bases, the J end by 0 bases, with 12 bases between. The CDR3 extends over 17 amino acids. The CDR3 DNA sequence: TGTGCCAGTAGTATGCTCCTTGCGGGCTCTGGGGCCAACGTCCTGACTTTC. Its translation is CASSMLLAGSGANVLTF.

The V call is TRBV9, the J call TRBJ1-3; D remains ambiguous. The CDR3 totals 17 residues. With 0 bases removed from V and 3 bases from J, the gap between germline ends came to 16 bases. Germline CDR1 is SGDLS and CDR2 is YYNGEE. The CDR3 reads CASSVGGERGFGNTIYF. CDR3 in DNA: TGTGCCAGCAGCGTAGGAGGAGAAAGAGGTTTTGGAAACACCATATATTTT.

This clone was found once. The rearrangement links TRBV4-2 to TRBJ2-6; D unresolved. The germline CDR1 and CDR2 sequences are LGHNA and YNFKEQ. The CDR3 covers 16 residues. V was cut by 0 bases and J by 0 bases, with 6 bases left in between. CDR3 sequence reads: CASSQDRPSGANVLTF. The CDR3 DNA reads as TGTGCCAGCAGCCAAGATAGACCCTCTGGGGCCAACGTCCTGACTTTC.

This chain connects TRBV6-6 to TRBJ1-1; D is unresolved. Per the germline V gene, CDR1 is MNHNY and CDR2 is SVGAGI (reference sequence). The length of the CDR3 is 15 residues. Trimming removed 8 bases from V and 0 bases from J, with 16 bases in between. CDR3 residues: CASRPDPGVNTEAFF. The DNA of the CDR3 is TGTGCCAGCCGACCCGACCCGGGCGTGAACACTGAAGCTTTCTTT.

V gene TRBV19 combines with J gene TRBJ2-5; D is unclear. V gave up 5 bases and J gave up 1 base, with 5 bases separating them. Germline V gene data show CDR1 as LNHDA and CDR2 as SQIVND (reference sequence). The CDR3 is 12 amino acids. The CDR3 DNA is TGTGCCAGTAGTCAGTCCCAAGAGACCCAGTACTTC. Translated: CASSQSQETQYF.

This clone showed up just once. The rearrangement joins TRBV21-1 to TRBJ1-5; TRBD1 is the table's D call, not checked against the DNA. TRBV21-1 is a pseudogene locus. This CDR3 has 15 residues. Here the CDR3 reads CASSSGQGGNQPQHF. The CDR3 region has the DNA TGTGCCAGCAGCAGCGGACAGGGCGGTAATCAGCCCCAGCATTTT.

The CDR3 protein is CASSEARSGTQYF. The CDR3 DNA is TGTGCCAGCAGTGAAGCGCGGTCGGGGACCCAGTACTTC. The chain is built from TRBV6-1 and TRBJ2-5; D not certain. Germline loops: CDR1 MNHNS, CDR2 SASEGT. This CDR3 contains 13 residues. The V end lost 0 bases, the J end lost 7 bases, and 9 bases lay between the germline ends.

V gene TRBV6-5 combines with J gene TRBJ2-5, with D perhaps matching TRBD1 (5 bases). This CDR3 region has 16 residues. In germline, CDR1 is MNHEY, CDR2 SVGAGI. Trimming left V 4 bases short and J 1 base short, with 16 bases between. Written as DNA, the CDR3 is TGTGCCAGCAGTTCAGCCCCCAGGGTTTTCCAAGAGACCCAGTACTTC. Its translation is CASSSAPRVFQETQYF.

The chain is built from TRBV30 and TRBJ2-2, with TRBD1 matching over 9 bases. CDR3 length: 14 amino acids. Unmatched junction bases numbered 6, after V lost 4 bases and J lost 6 bases. CDR1 and CDR2 from the germline V gene are GTSNPN and SVGIG (reference sequence). CDR3 DNA: TGTGCCTGGACGGGGACAGGGTTCGCCGGGGAGCTGTTTTTT. Translating gives CAWTGTGFAGELFF.

The gene calls are TRBV21-1 and TRBJ1-2. TRBV21-1 is noted as a pseudogene. This CDR3 is built from 13 residues. This chain's CDR3 is CASSKIEDYGYTF. The CDR3 DNA reads as TGTGCCAGCAGCAAAATCGAGGACTATGGCTACACCTTC.

J is TRBJ1-1 and V is TRBV30; D call uncertain. CDR3 length: 11 residues. Germline V gene data show CDR1 as GTSNPN and CDR2 as SVGIG (reference sequence). Trimming shortened V by 5 bases and J by 4 bases, and 8 bases separated the two germline ends. In DNA, the CDR3 is TGTGCCTGGCTAGAGTTCACTGAAGCTTTCTTT. Its translation: CAWLEFTEAFF.

This rearrangement joins TRBV5-1 to TRBJ2-3; D is unclear. This CDR3 has 15 amino acids. Germline V gene sequence: CDR1 SGHRS, CDR2 YFSETQ. Trimming removed 0 bases from V and 0 bases from J, with 8 bases in between. The CDR3 region has the DNA TGCGCCAGCAGCTTGGACTTGTCTAGCACAGATACGCAGTATTTT. This encodes CASSLDLSSTDTQYF.

As for this clone: Other nucleotide sequences from this sample produce the same CDR3. V and J are TRBV18 and TRBJ1-1; D might be TRBD1 (5 bases). CDR1 and CDR2 (germline): KGHSH, LQKENI. The CDR3 is made up of 14 amino acids. V lost 2 bases and J lost 2, with 9 bases in between. The CDR3 DNA follows: TGTGCCAGCTCACCAGGGGCGGCTAACACTGAAGCTTTCTTT. The encoded protein is CASSPGAANTEAFF.

Of note for this clone: The same CDR3 also results from other DNA sequences found in this sample. The chain combines TRBV6-1 with TRBJ1-3; 8 bases match TRBD1. The CDR3 loop spans 15 amino acids. V was pared by 3 bases and J by 4 bases, with 5 bases of the junction left unmatched. Germline V lookup: CDR1 MNHNS, CDR2 SASEGT. CDR3 protein: CASSDQGAIGNTIYF. The CDR3 DNA follows: TGTGCCAGCAGTGACCAGGGGGCGATCGGAAACACCATATATTTT.

The CDR3 DNA reads TGTGCCAGCAGCCCCGGGGGAATGAACACTGAAGCTTTCTTT. The encoded protein is CASSPGGMNTEAFF. The chain recombines TRBV9 with TRBJ1-1, with a possible D match to TRBD1 (5 bases). This CDR3 region has 14 residues. Germline V lookup: CDR1 SGDLS, CDR2 YYNGEE. V was shortened by 4 bases and J by 0 bases, with 10 bases between the two germline ends. Using reference TRBV9 and TRBJ1-1 for the parts outside the CDR3, the full variable domain is DSGVTQTPKHLITATGQRVTLRCSPRSGDLSVYWYQQSLDQGLQFLIQYYNGEERAKGNILERFSAQQFPDLHSELNLSSLELGDSALYFCASSPGGMNTEAFFGQGTRLTVV.

The gene calls are TRBV7-9 and TRBJ1-1, with TRBD1 matching 7 bases. Per the germline V gene, CDR1 is SEHNR and CDR2 is FQNEAQ (reference sequence). The CDR3 length is 13 residues. V trimming: 1 base; J trimming: 8 bases; junction bases outside the gene matches: 4. Here the CDR3 DNA reads TGTGCCAGCAGCTTAGGGACCAGGGGGGAAGCTTTCTTT. Amino acids: CASSLGTRGEAFF.

The chain recombines TRBV7-6 with TRBJ2-3; D unresolved. The CDR3 has 14 amino acids. Trimming left V 3 bases short and J 0 bases short, with 7 bases between. Germline loops: CDR1 SGHVS, CDR2 FNYEAQ. CDR3 sequence reads: CASSFRLSTDTQYF. DNA for the CDR3: TGTGCCAGCAGCTTTCGACTCAGCACAGATACGCAGTATTTT.

This clone showed up just once. The chain uses TRBV6-5 and TRBJ1-6, with D possibly being TRBD1 (6 bases). Trimming shortened V by 2 bases and J by 11 bases, and 10 bases separated the two germline ends. Per germline, CDR1 MNHEY and CDR2 SVGAGI. This CDR3 contains 13 residues. The CDR3 region has the DNA TGTGCCAGCAGTTACAGTAGGGGGACACCCCTCCACTTT. Protein sequence: CASSYSRGTPLHF.

This clone has only a few counts. This same CDR3 is encoded by further DNA sequences in the sample. V usage is TRBV20-1 and J usage is TRBJ2-7; possibly TRBD2 for D (5 bases). In germline, CDR1 is DFQATT, CDR2 SNEGSKA (reference sequence). The CDR3 totals 11 residues. The V end was cut by 3 bases, the J end by 2 bases, with 5 bases between. CDR3 DNA sequence: TGCAGTGCTAGTAGCGCCTACGAGCAGTACTTC. This codes for CSASSAYEQYF.

This chain joins TRBV6-5 and TRBJ1-2; 11 bases are a match to TRBD1. CDR3 length equals 14 residues. CDR1 is MNHEY, CDR2 SVGAGI, per germline. J was trimmed by 7 bases and V by 5 bases; bases with no gene match: 6. As DNA, the CDR3 is TGTGCCAGCAGTAAAGGGACAGGGGGAAGTGGCTACACCTTC. Protein product: CASSKGTGGSGYTF.

J is TRBJ1-6 and V is TRBV5-6, with D perhaps matching TRBD1 (6 bases). Germline lookup yields CDR1 SGHDT and CDR2 YYEEEE. V lost 6 bases and J 6 bases, leaving 22 bases between the germline ends. This CDR3 is built from 17 residues. DNA for the CDR3: TGTGCCAGCACCCCCCAAACAGGGATTATCGTTAATTCACCCCTCCACTTT. Translation: CASTPQTGIIVNSPLHF.

Turning to this clone: Other DNA sequences in the same sample also yield this CDR3. The genes are TRBV5-6 and TRBJ1-1, with D maybe TRBD1 (5 bases). CDR1 is SGHDT and CDR2 is YYEEEE in the germline V gene. V lost 0 bases to trimming and J lost 1 base, with 7 bases between them. The CDR3 length is 14 residues. CDR3 residues: CASSLAGRNTEAFF. CDR3 nucleotides: TGTGCCAGCAGCTTGGCAGGGCGGAACACTGAAGCTTTCTTT.

A word on this clone: Other DNA sequences in this specimen translate into the identical CDR3. The chain is built from TRBV5-1 and TRBJ1-2; TRBD1 is a possible D gene (5 bases). This CDR3 is 15 amino acids long. The germline CDR1 and CDR2 sequences are SGHRS and YFSETQ. V gave up 0 bases and J gave up 0 bases, with 9 bases separating them. The CDR3 DNA reads as TGCGCCAGCAGCTTGGGGACAACACCTAACTATGGCTACACCTTC. Encoded protein: CASSLGTTPNYGYTF.

The V call is TRBV5-1, the J call TRBJ1-1, with a weak D call TRBD1 (5 bases). This CDR3 spans 13 amino acids. The V gene lost 3 bases and the J gene lost 7 bases, with 13 bases spanning the gap. Germline V gives CDR1 SGHRS, CDR2 YFSETQ. CDR3 amino acids: CASSSGTGIEAFF. The CDR3 DNA sequence: TGCGCCAGCAGCTCGGGGACCGGGATTGAAGCTTTCTTT.

V usage is TRBV7-9 and J usage is TRBJ2-7; D is undetermined. Germline V gene data show CDR1 as SEHNR and CDR2 as FQNEAQ (reference sequence). V was pared by 1 base and J by 6 bases, with 13 bases between. CDR3 size: 14 residues. Here the CDR3 reads CASSLELLASEQYF. Written as DNA, the CDR3 is TGTGCCAGCAGCTTAGAATTGCTGGCAAGCGAGCAGTACTTC.

The chain couples TRBV6-6 to TRBJ1-5; 11 bases are shared with TRBD1. Unmatched junction bases numbered 7, after V lost 3 bases and J lost 6 bases. The CDR3 has 16 residues. Germline assignment: CDR1 MNHNY and CDR2 SVGAGI (reference sequence). CDR3 DNA sequence: TGTGCCAGCAGTTATGACCCCGGGACAGGGGGTCAGCCCCAGCATTTT. This gives the protein CASSYDPGTGGQPQHF.

The rearrangement links TRBV6-5 to TRBJ1-5; 9 bases match TRBD1. The V segment lost 5 bases and the J segment 4 bases; nucleotides outside the gene matches: 6. Germline V gives CDR1 MNHEY, CDR2 SVGAGI. The CDR3 loop spans 15 amino acids. CDR3 sequence reads: CASSTGTGLNQPQHF. The DNA for the CDR3 is TGTGCCAGCAGTACTGGGACAGGGTTGAATCAGCCCCAGCATTTT.